Presented here are 28 T cell receptor beta chains from one specimen sequenced in a study of cytotoxic CD8 clonotypes in ibrutinib-treated CLL. Assay: immunoSEQ multiplex PCR; the TCRdb copy retains only in-frame clones and omits some. The sample lists 200,000 to 250,000 clones, about three quarters occurring once. Sequenced material: PBMCs, taken after 12 months of ibrutinib treatment. These receptors all come from a human donor with chronic lymphocytic leukemia.

This chain uses TRBV2 with TRBJ1-5; D ambiguous. CDR1 is SNHLY, CDR2 FYNNEI, per germline. CDR3 length equals 12 residues. The V end lost 7 bases, the J end lost 2 bases, and 6 bases lay between the germline ends. CDR3 coding DNA: TGTGCCAGCACGGAGGGCAATCAGCCCCAGCATTTT. Protein product: CASTEGNQPQHF.

The chain has TRBV4-3 and TRBJ2-3, with D tentatively TRBD2 (5 bases). The CDR3 extends over 15 amino acids. Germline CDR1 reads LGHNA; CDR2 reads YSLEER. V was clipped by 5 bases and J by 0 bases, with 12 bases between them. The CDR3 reads CASSARAVSTDTQYF. The CDR3 nucleotides read TGCGCCAGCAGCGCCCGAGCGGTTAGCACAGATACGCAGTATTTT.

Only a few counts were recorded for this clone. The chain employs TRBV6-1 and TRBJ1-5; TRBD1 agrees at 7 bases. Losses at the gene ends were 6 bases for V and 6 bases for J; bases not matched to a gene: 8. This CDR3 is built from 14 residues. Germline CDR1 reads MNHNS; CDR2 reads SASEGT. CDR3 coding DNA: TGTGCCAGCAGCCGACAGGGAGCAAGTCAGCCCCAGCATTTT. Protein product: CASSRQGASQPQHF.

This chain connects TRBV6-5 to TRBJ2-7; 7 bases line up with TRBD1. With 6 bases clipped from V and 7 bases from J, the junction kept 12 bases outside the gene matches. Germline V gene lookup returns CDR1 MNHEY and CDR2 SVGAGI. CDR3 length: 14 residues. CDR3: CASSRTRTGREQYF. For the CDR3, the DNA is TGTGCCAGCAGCCGCACAAGGACAGGAAGGGAGCAGTACTTC.

V is TRBV18 and J is TRBJ2-1; 10 nucleotides agree with TRBD2. Germline CDR1 KGHSH, CDR2 LQKENI. The CDR3 totals 16 residues. Trimming took 0 bases from V and 8 from J; bases not matched to a gene: 7. The CDR3: CASSPPRVAGGYEQFF. The DNA of the CDR3 is TGTGCCAGCTCACCACCGAGGGTAGCGGGAGGATATGAGCAGTTCTTC.

This chain links TRBV19 with TRBJ2-7; D is undetermined. The CDR3 consists of 16 residues. V lost 4 bases and J 1 base, leaving 17 bases between the germline ends. Germline V gene sequence: CDR1 LNHDA, CDR2 SQIVND (reference sequence). The CDR3 is CASSTTSTGGSYEQYF. CDR3 nucleotide sequence: TGTGCCAGTAGTACAACATCAACGGGTGGGTCCTACGAGCAGTACTTC.

V and J are TRBV30 and TRBJ2-7; tentatively, D is TRBD1 (5 bases). V was trimmed by 1 base and J by 6 bases, leaving 13 bases between them. CDR1 and CDR2 from the germline V gene are GTSNPN and SVGIG (reference sequence). There are 13 residues in the CDR3. The CDR3 spells CAWSDQGLGEQYF. In nucleotides, the CDR3 is TGTGCCTGGAGTGATCAGGGTTTAGGCGAGCAGTACTTC.

The V and J genes are TRBV11-2 and TRBJ1-6; weak D call: TRBD1 (5 bases). There are 13 residues in the CDR3. V was pared by 5 bases and J by 9 bases, with 11 bases between. The germline V gene encodes CDR1 SGHAT and CDR2 FQNNGV. The CDR3 here is CASSGRVGSPLHF. The CDR3 DNA reads TGTGCCAGCAGCGGCAGGGTCGGTTCACCCCTCCACTTT.

The chain employs TRBV7-6 and TRBJ1-1; 7 bases fit TRBD1. This CDR3 has 17 amino acids. Germline CDR1 is SGHVS and CDR2 is FNYEAQ. Trimming took 5 bases from V and 0 from J; bases not matched to a gene: 12. The DNA of the CDR3 is TGTGCCAGCAGCGCGAGGCCCTTACAGGGGATGAACACTGAAGCTTTCTTT. Amino acid sequence: CASSARPLQGMNTEAFF. The variable domain in full, with the rest retrieved from reference TRBV7-6 and TRBJ1-1, is GAGVSQSPRYKVTKRGQDVALRCDPISGHVSLYWYRQALGQGPEFLTYFNYEAQQDKSGLPNDRFSAERPEGSISTLTIQRTEQRDSAMYRCASSARPLQGMNTEAFFGQGTRLTVV.

This chain joins TRBV5-1 and TRBJ1-2; 9 positions agree with TRBD1. V shed 2 bases and J 5 bases; nucleotides not matched to a gene: 10. The CDR3 spans 16 residues. Germline V gives CDR1 SGHRS, CDR2 YFSETQ. In nucleotides, the CDR3 is TGCGCCAGCAGCTTAAGCCTCGGGACAGGGTCATATGGCTACACCTTC. Translating it yields CASSLSLGTGSYGYTF.

This rearrangement joins TRBV5-4 to TRBJ2-5, with D perhaps TRBD1 (5 bases). CDR1 SGHNT and CDR2 YYREEE come from the germline V gene (reference sequence). The CDR3 runs 13 residues. V was shortened by 3 bases and J by 3 bases, with 9 bases between the two germline ends. The CDR3 reads CASSSDREETQYF. DNA of the CDR3: TGTGCCAGCAGCTCCGACAGAGAAGAGACCCAGTACTTC. Drawing the rest from reference TRBV5-4 and TRBJ2-5, the complete variable domain is ETGVTQSPTHLIKTRGQQVTLRCSSQSGHNTVSWYQQALGQGPQFIFQYYREEENGRGNFPPRFSGLQFPNYSSELNVNALELDDSALYLCASSSDREETQYFGPGTRLLVL.

This clone appeared once. CDR3 nucleotides: TGTGCCAGCAGCCATCTGGCTATTGGGGTCTCCGAGCAGTACTTC. Protein product: CASSHLAIGVSEQYF. V usage is TRBV4-2 and J usage is TRBJ2-7; D gene uncertain. The germline CDR1 and CDR2 sequences are LGHNA and YNFKEQ. This CDR3 is 15 amino acids long. With 3 bases removed from V and 6 bases from J, the gap between germline ends came to 18 bases.

In this sample, this clone turned up a few times. This chain joins TRBV30 and TRBJ1-5; TRBD1 aligns across 7 bases. Germline CDR1 is GTSNPN and CDR2 is SVGIG (reference sequence). The CDR3 spans 15 residues. V gave up 0 bases and J gave up 2 bases; unmatched junction bases: 4. As DNA, the CDR3 is TGTGCCTGGAGTGTGAACCAGGGGGGCAATCAGCCCCAGCATTTT. Encoded protein: CAWSVNQGGNQPQHF.

V usage is TRBV5-1 and J usage is TRBJ1-2; D perhaps matches TRBD1 (6 bases). CDR1 and CDR2 (germline): SGHRS, YFSETQ. Trimming removed 5 bases at V and 4 bases at J, with 15 bases between. The CDR3 is made up of 14 amino acids. The DNA for the CDR3 is TGCGCCAGCAGTTTCGCGACAGGAGGCTATGGCTACACCTTC. It specifies CASSFATGGYGYTF.

In its sample, this clone was seen many times. The chain is built from TRBV18 and TRBJ1-2, with D unresolved. This CDR3 has 15 residues. Germline assignment: CDR1 KGHSH and CDR2 LQKENI. V was clipped by 4 bases and J by 7 bases, with 19 bases between them. DNA for the CDR3: TGTGCCAGCTCACAAACGGGTGACAACGGCAGTGGCTACACCTTC. It codes for CASSQTGDNGSGYTF.

The gene calls are TRBV5-1 and TRBJ1-1; maybe TRBD1 (5 bases). The CDR3 is 13 amino acids. Germline-derived CDR1 and CDR2 are SGHRS and YFSETQ. Trimming shortened V by 3 bases and J by 4 bases, and 10 bases separated the two germline ends. CDR3 sequence: CASSWDGFTEAFF. DNA of the CDR3: TGCGCCAGCAGCTGGGACGGGTTCACTGAAGCTTTCTTT.

This chain joins TRBV30 and TRBJ2-2, with no clear D. The CDR3 is 15 residues long. CDR1 is GTSNPN and CDR2 is SVGIG in the germline V gene (reference sequence). V was cut by 0 bases and J by 1 base, with 9 bases left in between. The CDR3 region has the DNA TGTGCCTGGAGTGTGGACCAAATGAACACCGGGGAGCTGTTTTTT. It specifies CAWSVDQMNTGELFF.

The gene calls are TRBV30 and TRBJ2-3; D remains ambiguous. The CDR3 spans 12 residues. Trimming took off 2 bases at V and 4 bases at J, with 7 bases between the two ends. Germline CDR1 and CDR2: GTSNPN and SVGIG (reference sequence). CDR3 DNA sequence: TGTGCCTGGAGTTGGTTTTCAGATACGCAGTATTTT. It is translated as CAWSWFSDTQYF.

This clone was seen only a few times. The chain joins TRBV19 to TRBJ1-4; D remains unclear. CDR3 length equals 11 residues. Trimming took off 5 bases at V and 12 bases at J, with 10 bases between the two ends. The germline V gene encodes CDR1 LNHDA and CDR2 SQIVND (reference sequence). CDR3 amino acids: CASSYVSELFF. CDR3 sequence (DNA): TGTGCCAGTAGTTATGTGTCCGAACTGTTTTTT.

V and J are TRBV5-4 and TRBJ1-5; no clear D gene. Between the trimmed V and J ends, which lost 1 base and 9 bases, there was a span of 8 bases. CDR3 length: 12 residues. The V gene's germline CDR1 is SGHNT and CDR2 YYREEE (reference sequence). CDR3 sequence reads: CASSLWGGPQHF. CDR3 nucleotides: TGTGCCAGCAGCTTGTGGGGAGGGCCCCAGCATTTT.

The chain is built from TRBV29-1 and TRBJ2-2, with 10 bases identical to TRBD1. Germline CDR1 is SQVTM and CDR2 is ANQGSEA. The CDR3 sequence is 15 residues long. The junction had 5 bases not matched to a gene; V was cut back by 7 bases and J by 0 bases. The CDR3 is CSAGGQGPNTGELFF. The CDR3 DNA is TGCAGCGCCGGGGGACAGGGGCCGAACACCGGGGAGCTGTTTTTT.

This chain uses TRBV29-1 with TRBJ1-2; 7 nucleotides align to TRBD1. CDR1 SQVTM and CDR2 ANQGSEA come from the germline V gene. The CDR3 contains 13 residues. V dropped 6 bases and J dropped 8; count of bases not matched to a gene: 12. CDR3 nucleotide sequence: TGCAGCGTGGACGGATCAGGGGGATACGGCTACACCTTC. Amino acids: CSVDGSGGYGYTF.

The chain has TRBV28 and TRBJ2-7; the D call may be TRBD1 or TRBD2 (6 bases each). The CDR3 spans 15 residues. The V and J ends lost 2 bases and 3 bases respectively, with 14 bases between them. Germline loops: CDR1 MDHEN, CDR2 SYDVKM. CDR3 coding DNA: TGTGCCAGCAGTTTAGAACAGGGACTCTACTACGAGCAGTACTTC. It is translated as CASSLEQGLYYEQYF.

The V gene is TRBV29-1, the J gene TRBJ2-3; D gene uncertain. The CDR3 totals 15 residues. The V and J ends lost 2 bases and 4 bases respectively, with 16 bases between them. Germline V gene data show CDR1 as SQVTM and CDR2 as ANQGSEA. CDR3 protein: CSVEPRILSPDTQYF. Here the CDR3 DNA reads TGCAGCGTTGAACCCCGAATACTTAGTCCAGATACGCAGTATTTT.

The genes are TRBV5-1 and TRBJ2-7, with 8 bases lining up with TRBD1. Trimming removed 3 bases from V and 2 bases from J; junction bases left unmatched: 4. Germline V lookup: CDR1 SGHRS, CDR2 YFSETQ. This CDR3 region has 14 residues. The CDR3 reads CASSSQGAAYEQYF. The CDR3 bases are TGCGCCAGCAGCTCTCAGGGGGCCGCCTACGAGCAGTACTTC.

This clone appeared once. The chain recombines TRBV18 with TRBJ1-1; weak D call: TRBD1 (5 bases). Per germline, CDR1 KGHSH and CDR2 LQKENI. The CDR3 runs to 12 residues. Trimming shortened V by 6 bases and J by 7 bases, and 12 bases separated the two germline ends. CDR3 nucleotide sequence: TGTGCCAGCTCTCACCGGACAAGTGAAGCTTTCTTT. Translating it yields CASSHRTSEAFF.

The chain is built from TRBV13 and TRBJ2-2; TRBD1 matches at 9 bases. Germline lookup yields CDR1 PRHDT and CDR2 FYEKMQ (reference sequence). The CDR3 runs to 15 residues. J was trimmed by 1 base and V by 5 bases; bases with no gene match: 2. The CDR3 coding sequence is TGTGCCAGCAGCCGGGGACAGGGGAACACCGGGGAGCTGTTTTTT. Its protein product is CASSRGQGNTGELFF.

This chain joins TRBV30 and TRBJ1-2; D unclear. Germline V gene data show CDR1 as GTSNPN and CDR2 as SVGIG (reference sequence). This CDR3 spans 13 amino acids. With 0 bases removed from V and 1 base from J, the gap between germline ends came to 6 bases. The CDR3 spells CAWSVGSNYGYTF. The CDR3 coding sequence is TGTGCCTGGAGTGTAGGCAGTAACTATGGCTACACCTTC.